This T cell receptor (beta chain) is drawn from a study of cytomegalovirus exposure and HLA in healthy donors. Study as a whole: Genotyping showed roughly 81% of about 370 donors falling in the Caucasian-associated ancestry cluster.

This PCR relied on a set of 60 Vbeta primers and 13 Jbeta primers. Clones were sequenced by immunoSEQ multiplex PCR, and TCRdb holds only the in-frame ones, with some missing. The sample includes about 160,000 clones, over 80% of them seen just once. Study-wide findings and caveats: The number of N-insertions in an Asian-associated ancestry cluster was reportedly below the approximately 700-donor mean in a later analysis. Sequence variants that were highly shared formed a cluster that was likely a sequencing artifact.

As concerns this clone: What it recognizes is unknown.

Trimming took 0 bases from V and 5 from J, leaving 10 bases between them. CDR3 length: 14 residues. Germline V gene lookup returns CDR1 SGHTA and CDR2 FQGNSA. Although they were nominally healthy when sampled, donors likely had unrecorded immune exposures. The specimen sequenced was PBMCs. The clonotype comes from a boy aged 2 to 9 in good health and CMV-seronegative. The chain employs TRBV7-2 and TRBJ1-2; D unresolved. The CDR3 loop is CASSLARSGYGYTF. In nucleotides, the CDR3 is TGTGCCAGCAGCTTAGCGAGATCAGGTTATGGCTACACCTTC.